The next 10 T cell receptor beta chains were all read from a single sample in a study of cytomegalovirus exposure and HLA in healthy donors. The primer mix had 60 Vbeta and 13 Jbeta primers. The protocol was immunoSEQ multiplex PCR, while the TCRdb copy is restricted to in-frame clones and leaves out a portion. Of about 35,000 clones listed, around 76% are singletons. Sequenced input: PBMCs. The receptors stem from a woman aged 30 to 39 in good health and CMV-seropositive.

The genes are TRBV6-4 and TRBJ2-3; TRBD2 aligns across 10 bases. V lost 0 bases and J lost 4; bases outside the gene matches: 4. CDR1 and CDR2 from the germline V gene are MRHNA and SNTAGT. The CDR3 is made up of 16 amino acids. CDR3 in DNA: TGTGCCAGCAGTGACTCCGCTAGCGGGGGACCAGATACGCAGTATTTT. This gives the protein CASSDSASGGPDTQYF.

The chain has TRBV4-2 and TRBJ2-5; D may be TRBD2 (6 bases). The CDR3 runs 18 residues. Trimming shortened V by 0 bases and J by 3 bases, and 20 bases separated the two germline ends. Germline assignment: CDR1 LGHNA and CDR2 YNFKEQ. The CDR3: CASSQEGVLSGSKETQYF. CDR3 DNA: TGTGCCAGCAGCCAAGAAGGGGTTCTGAGCGGGTCCAAAGAGACCCAGTACTTC.

The chain uses TRBV7-3 and TRBJ2-7; maybe TRBD2 (6 bases). The germline V gene encodes CDR1 SGHTA and CDR2 FQGTGA. The CDR3 runs 14 residues. V lost 7 bases, J lost 1 base, and 14 bases lay in between. CDR3 residues: CASTGTLLSYEQYF. CDR3 DNA: TGTGCCAGCACCGGGACTCTCCTATCCTACGAGCAGTACTTC.

This chain connects TRBV18 to TRBJ1-5; the D gene is possibly TRBD1 (5 bases). The CDR3 extends over 15 amino acids. Trimming took off 6 bases at V and 3 bases at J, with 15 bases between the two ends. Germline V lookup: CDR1 KGHSH, CDR2 LQKENI. The DNA of the CDR3 is TGTGCCAGCTCGCCTCAAGACAGCCCCAATCAGCCCCAGCATTTT. The encoded protein is CASSPQDSPNQPQHF.

V gene TRBV7-2 combines with J gene TRBJ2-2; 7 bases agree with TRBD2. This CDR3 has 16 residues. V gave up 5 bases and J gave up 4 bases; unmatched junction bases: 10. Germline values: CDR1 SGHTA, CDR2 FQGNSA. This CDR3 reads CASSPQSGTLTGELFF. For the CDR3, the DNA is TGTGCCAGCAGCCCCCAGAGCGGGACTCTCACCGGGGAGCTGTTTTTT.

A few counts support this clone. The chain joins TRBV7-3 to TRBJ2-1; 8 bases fit TRBD2. CDR1 and CDR2 from the germline V gene are SGHTA and FQGTGA. Unmatched junction bases numbered 6, after V lost 6 bases and J lost 5 bases. This CDR3 contains 14 residues. CDR3 DNA: TGTGCCAGCAGGAAAGCGGGGGCCAACAATGAGCAGTTCTTC. It is translated as CASRKAGANNEQFF.

This clone was picked up a small number of times. The J gene is TRBJ1-2, the V gene TRBV28, with 9 bases matching TRBD1. Germline loops: CDR1 MDHEN, CDR2 SYDVKM. The junction had 5 bases not matched to a gene; V was cut back by 3 bases and J by 3 bases. CDR3 length: 15 amino acids. CDR3 amino acids: CASSLEGQGHYGYTF. The CDR3 DNA is TGTGCCAGCAGTTTGGAGGGACAGGGACACTATGGCTACACCTTC.

The chain recombines TRBV6-5 with TRBJ2-2, with a tentative D call TRBD1 (6 bases). With 8 bases removed from V and 7 bases from J, the gap between germline ends came to 20 bases. The CDR3 is 15 amino acids. In germline, CDR1 is MNHEY, CDR2 SVGAGI. CDR3 bases: TGTGCCAGCCTAACAGGGAAATTAAAGGGCGGGGAGCTGTTTTTT. It specifies CASLTGKLKGGELFF.

CDR3 bases: TGTGCCAGCTCACTCAACCGGGACAGAGATGGCTACACCTTC. The encoded protein is CASSLNRDRDGYTF. V gene TRBV18 combines with J gene TRBJ1-2; 7 bases map to TRBD1. The germline gives CDR1 KGHSH, CDR2 LQKENI. The CDR3 length is 14 residues. J lost 6 bases, V lost 4 bases, and 8 bases had no gene match. Full variable domain (outside the CDR3, taken from reference TRBV18 and TRBJ1-2): NAGVMQNPRHLVRRRGQEARLRCSPMKGHSHVYWYRQLPEEGLKFMVYLQKENIIDESGMPKERFSAEFPKEGPSILRIQQVVRGDSAAYFCASSLNRDRDGYTFGSGTRLTVV.

This clone has just a few counts. V gene TRBV30 combines with J gene TRBJ1-2; D might be TRBD1 (5 bases). The germline V and J ends were trimmed by 5 bases and 4 bases, with 8 bases remaining between them. The CDR3 extends over 11 amino acids. The V gene's germline CDR1 is GTSNPN and CDR2 SVGIG (reference sequence). CDR3 in amino acids: CAWQGFYGYTF. The CDR3, as DNA: TGTGCCTGGCAGGGATTCTATGGCTACACCTTC. Looking up the rest from reference TRBV30 and TRBJ1-2 gives the full variable domain: SQTIHQWPATLVQPVGSPLSLECTVEGTSNPNLYWYRQAAGRGLQLLFYSVGIGQISSEVPQNLSASRPQDRQFILSSKKLLLSDSGFYLCAWQGFYGYTFGSGTRLTVV.